The clone carrying this TCR beta chain was seen a few times. What it binds is not known. The source of the sample is a study of response to subunit inactivated influenza vaccine. Study outcomes and limitations: Each seasonal flu vaccination may recruit only limited new T cells, authors suggested.

The CDR3 is 14 amino acids. Trimming took off 3 bases at V and 8 bases at J, with 14 bases between the two ends. CDR1 and CDR2 (germline): MNHEY, SVGEGT. TCRdb re-analysed the RT-PCR reads in MiXCR, keeping a single row per CDR3 protein. There are approximately 530,000 distinct CDR3 sequences in the sample; over 10% occur only once, and about an eighth lies in the top ten. The sequences come from PBMCs from blood, collected around seven weeks after vaccination. This chain connects TRBV6-2 or TRBV6-3 to TRBJ1-5, with D perhaps TRBD1 (6 bases). The receptor comes from a man aged 45 to 65 who received an inactivated influenza vaccine. The CDR3 coding sequence is TGTGCCAGCAGTTATGGTAACAGGGTGAAGCCCCAGCATTTT. This gives the protein CASSYGNRVKPQHF.